This T cell receptor (beta chain) is drawn from a study of blood T cell repertoires in COVID-19. The repertoire was sequenced with immunoSEQ multiplex PCR; TCRdb's copy has only in-frame clones and lacks some. The sample has approximately 50,000 clones; around 80% are singletons. Germline loops: CDR1 SGHDT, CDR2 YYEEEE. This CDR3 contains 15 residues. V was clipped by 0 bases and J by 5 bases; unmatched bases: 7. The specimen sequenced was peripheral blood. The TCR originated in a human donor in a cohort sampled during active COVID-19. V usage is TRBV5-6 and J usage is TRBJ2-5; the match to TRBD2 covers 7 bases. Written as DNA, the CDR3 is TGTGCCAGCAGCTTGGGGTTTGGGGGAGGGGAGACCCAGTACTTC. Translation: CASSLGFGGGETQYF.